This note documents a single TCR beta chain sequence. Its target is not known. This specimen belongs to a study of post-analysis software for immune sequencing data. On the study more broadly: Secondary progressive, relapsing-remitting and progressive-relapsing multiple sclerosis were among the included disease courses. The study's findings and limits: TRBV5-6, TRBV5-1 and TRBV20-1 were among roughly 5 TRBV segments more frequent in patients than controls. Relative to controls, patients with multiple sclerosis showed significantly lower normalized Chao1 diversity.

Per the germline V gene, CDR1 is KGHSH and CDR2 is LQKENI. V lost 8 bases and J 1 base, leaving 9 bases between the germline ends. This CDR3 region has 13 residues. Unique molecular identifiers were present in the TCR beta cDNA libraries. TCRdb reprocessed the PCR reads via MiXCR and lists one record per CDR3 protein. This table holds fewer than 850,000 distinct CDR3 sequences, 35% to 55% found once. The chain uses TRBV18 and TRBJ2-1; the D gene could be TRBD1 or TRBD2 (5 bases each). The clonotype was recovered from a girl aged 10 to 17 with multiple sclerosis. The sequencing input was blood. The CDR3 sequence: CASRDGSYNEQFF. The DNA for the CDR3 is TGTGCCAGCCGGGACGGTTCCTACAATGAGCAGTTCTTC.